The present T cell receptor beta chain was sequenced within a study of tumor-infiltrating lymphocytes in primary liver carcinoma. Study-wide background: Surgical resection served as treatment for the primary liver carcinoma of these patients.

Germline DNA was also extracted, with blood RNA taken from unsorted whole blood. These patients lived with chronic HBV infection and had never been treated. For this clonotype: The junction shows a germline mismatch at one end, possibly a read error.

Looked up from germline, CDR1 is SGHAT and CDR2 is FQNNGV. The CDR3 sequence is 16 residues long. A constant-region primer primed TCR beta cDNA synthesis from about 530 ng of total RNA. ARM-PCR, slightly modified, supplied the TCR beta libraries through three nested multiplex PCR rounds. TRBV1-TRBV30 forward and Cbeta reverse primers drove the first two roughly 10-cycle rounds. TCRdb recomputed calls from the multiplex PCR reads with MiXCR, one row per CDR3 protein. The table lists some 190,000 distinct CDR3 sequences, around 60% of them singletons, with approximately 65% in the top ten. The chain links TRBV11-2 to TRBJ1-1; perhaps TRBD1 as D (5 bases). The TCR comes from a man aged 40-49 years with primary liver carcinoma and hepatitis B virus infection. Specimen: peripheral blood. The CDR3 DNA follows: TGCGCCAGCAGCCATGGGGGTTATACTCTTAACACTGAAGCTTTCTTT. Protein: CASSHGGYTLNTEAFF.